Described below is a single T cell receptor (beta chain) sequence and its context. The antigen remains undetermined. This sample stems from a study of human T cells and chemical hapten exposure. Study-wide background: The patient population, which was mostly female, had alopecia areata, totalis or universalis.

The germline CDR1 and CDR2 sequences are DFQATT and SNEGSKA (reference sequence). The CDR3 extends over 13 amino acids. V gave up 5 bases and J gave up 4 bases, with 12 bases separating them. Time point noted: pre-sensitization, week 0. Treatment of the sample: therapeutic diphenylcyclopropenone sensitization with weekly scalp DPC. Authors' processing steps: Samples held a median of 95,638 TCRs, range 23,224–690,600. MiXCR, applied by TCRdb to the RACE reads, yields one record per CDR3 protein. TCRdb assigned the V and J calls; the authors' analysis was not used. The sample consists of 300,000 to 450,000 distinct CDR3 sequences, over 5% of them appearing once. Overall study findings and caveats: Positive correlation was observed between PT1 expanded TCR counts and patch test score.

This receptor was taken from a woman aged 18-29 years with alopecia areata. Some clones in this sample may be carry-over from other donors' samples. The source was whole blood, collected in connection with sensitization to the hapten diphenylcyclopropenone (DPC). J is TRBJ1-5 and V is TRBV20-1; the D is unclear. The CDR3 spells CSAGSRSNQPQHF. As DNA, the CDR3 is TGCAGTGCTGGAAGCCGTTCAAATCAGCCCCAGCATTTT.